Listed here are 13 T cell receptor beta chains from one sample, sequenced in a study of control samples from healthy donors and cancer patients. The table came from immunoSEQ multiplex PCR; TCRdb's copy has only in-frame clones and leaves some out. Altogether approximately 86,000 clones are present, about 84% being singletons, with the ten largest covering less than 2.5%. Sequenced material: blood. The source is a woman between 35 and 50 years old in good health.

The V gene is TRBV7-2, the J gene TRBJ2-3; D is possibly TRBD1 or TRBD2 (5 bases each). Trimming removed 3 bases from V and 4 bases from J, with 5 bases in between. The CDR3 sequence is 12 residues long. Germline-derived CDR1 and CDR2 are SGHTA and FQGNSA. The CDR3 sequence: CASSLGADTQYF. The DNA of the CDR3 is TGTGCCAGCAGCTTGGGGGCAGATACGCAGTATTTT.

The gene calls are TRBV4-1 and TRBJ2-7, with 9 bases fitting TRBD1. Trimming at V came to 1 base and at J to 2 bases, leaving 3 bases not matched to a gene. CDR3 size: 15 residues. Germline-derived CDR1 and CDR2 are MGHRA and YSYEKL. CDR3: CASSQGTGAPYEQYF. CDR3 DNA sequence: TGCGCCAGCAGCCAAGGGACAGGGGCCCCCTACGAGCAGTACTTC.

This clone appeared once. This chain uses TRBV18 with TRBJ1-5, with 7 bases identical to TRBD1. This CDR3 region has 15 residues. The V gene's germline CDR1 is KGHSH and CDR2 LQKENI. With V trimmed by 3 bases and J by 3 bases, 5 bases remained unmatched. CDR3 nucleotide sequence: TGTGCCAGCTCACCCCCCGGGACAGTCAATCAGCCCCAGCATTTT. Its protein is CASSPPGTVNQPQHF.

This rearrangement joins TRBV3-1 (or the pseudogene TRBV3-2) to TRBJ2-2; TRBD2 matches at 7 bases. CDR1 is LGHDT, CDR2 YNNKEL, per germline (reference sequence). V lost 0 bases and J lost 4; bases outside the gene matches: 8. CDR3 size: 17 residues. For the CDR3, the DNA is TGTGCCAGCAGCCAAGATCGTGAGCTAGCGGTCACCGGGGAGCTGTTTTTT. This codes for CASSQDRELAVTGELFF.

The V and J genes are TRBV1 and TRBJ2-1; the table's D call TRBD2 went unverified against the DNA. TRBV1 is labeled a pseudogene. The CDR3 runs 16 residues. The CDR3 reads CTSSQSGLASNNEQFF. Written as DNA, the CDR3 is TGCACCAGCAGCCAGTCGGGACTAGCGTCGAACAATGAGCAGTTCTTC.

This chain uses TRBV4-3 with TRBJ1-1, with TRBD1 identical over 9 bases. V lost 1 base to trimming and J lost 2 bases; unmatched junction nucleotides: 5. This CDR3 comprises 16 residues. Germline V gives CDR1 LGHNA, CDR2 YSLEER. CDR3 nucleotides: TGCGCCAGCAGCCAAGCCCTACAGGGGGCCAACACTGAAGCTTTCTTT. Encoded protein: CASSQALQGANTEAFF.

The chain couples TRBV4-1 to TRBJ2-2; D uncertain. CDR1 and CDR2 (germline): MGHRA, YSYEKL. Between the trimmed V and J ends, which lost 3 bases and 1 base, there was a span of 12 bases. This CDR3 contains 16 residues. CDR3 region: CASSQGSGRNTGELFF. In nucleotides, the CDR3 is TGCGCCAGCAGCCAGGGGTCTGGCCGGAACACCGGGGAGCTGTTTTTT.

This sequence joins TRBV7-2 and TRBJ1-1; D is perhaps TRBD1 (6 bases). This CDR3 contains 15 residues. Germline CDR1 SGHTA, CDR2 FQGNSA. V was pared by 5 bases and J by 5 bases, with 18 bases between. The CDR3 here is CASSRTSKGGTEAFF. The CDR3 DNA reads as TGTGCCAGCAGCCGGACCTCGAAGGGGGGGACTGAAGCTTTCTTT.

This sequence joins TRBV24-1 and TRBJ1-2, with TRBD1 matching 7 bases. The CDR3 runs to 14 residues. Per germline, CDR1 KGHDR and CDR2 SFDVKD. V gave up 6 bases and J gave up 3 bases; unmatched junction bases: 6. For the CDR3, the DNA is TGTGCCACCAGTAAACAGGGGCGACACTATGGCTACACCTTC. It translates to CATSKQGRHYGYTF.

With regard to this clone: The sample carries other DNA sequences with the same CDR3. This sequence joins TRBV5-5 and TRBJ1-5; TRBD1 might be the D (6 bases). The V and J ends lost 4 bases and 3 bases respectively, with 8 bases between them. The CDR3 totals 13 residues. In germline, CDR1 is SGHKS, CDR2 YYEKEE (reference sequence). CDR3 bases: TGTGCCAGCAGCCGGGACAACAATCAGCCCCAGCATTTT. Amino acid sequence: CASSRDNNQPQHF. Combining the CDR3 with reference TRBV5-5 and TRBJ1-5 gives the whole variable domain DAGVTQSPTHLIKTRGQQVTLRCSPISGHKSVSWYQQVLGQGPQFIFQYYEKEERGRGNFPDRFSARQFPNYSSELNVNALLLGDSALYLCASSRDNNQPQHFGDGTRLSIL.

The CDR3 protein is CASSFSQGSTEAFF. The CDR3 bases are TGTGCCAGCAGCTTCTCTCAAGGCAGCACTGAAGCTTTCTTT. The rearrangement joins TRBV11-3 to TRBJ1-1; D call uncertain. CDR3 size: 14 residues. The V end lost 3 bases, the J end lost 4 bases, and 12 bases lay between the germline ends. CDR1 and CDR2 from the germline V gene are SGHNT and YENEEA. Supplemented by reference TRBV11-3 and TRBJ1-1, the full variable domain reads EAGVVQSPRYKIIEKKQPVAFWCNPISGHNTLYWYLQNLGQGPELLIRYENEEAVDDSQLPKDRFSAERLKGVDSTLKIQPAELGDSAVYLCASSFSQGSTEAFFGQGTRLTVV.

The V gene is TRBV6-2 or TRBV6-3, the J gene TRBJ1-2; D is perhaps TRBD1 (5 bases). Per germline, CDR1 MNHEY and CDR2 SVGEGT. This CDR3 region has 17 residues. Deletions cut 2 bases from V and 5 bases from J, with 21 bases between. CDR3 in DNA: TGTGCCAGCAGTTACCCACTAGGGGATCGAATCTCTTATGGCTACACCTTC. Translating it yields CASSYPLGDRISYGYTF.

The genes are TRBV6-5 and TRBJ2-2; D is perhaps TRBD1 (6 bases). This CDR3 has 15 residues. The V end lost 4 bases, the J end lost 5 bases, and 14 bases lay between the germline ends. Looked up from germline, CDR1 is MNHEY and CDR2 is SVGAGI. The CDR3 protein is CASSSQGVETGELFF. Here the CDR3 DNA reads TGTGCCAGCAGTTCACAGGGAGTTGAAACCGGGGAGCTGTTTTTT.